This T cell receptor beta chain was observed in a study of PD-1 blockade in classical Hodgkin lymphoma (dated by TCRdb to 2020 to 2021). In terms of the full investigation: Nivolumab dosing was 3 mg/kg intravenously every 2 weeks, continuing until either disease progression or unacceptable toxicity. The study used CyTOF and TCR beta sequencing to define a peripheral blood immune signature of response to PD-1 blockade in classical Hodgkin lymphoma.

As regards this clone: The specificity of this receptor is unknown. No quality values exist for individual bases; no much larger clone is one base distant.

The time point tag for this specimen amounts to: cycle 4 day 1 (C4D1), after five to seven weeks of nivolumab. Every trial patient had relapsed after autologous stem cell transplantation, and cohorts A, B and C differed in prior brentuximab vedotin exposure. A total of fewer than 65 patients with relapsed/refractory classical Hodgkin lymphoma made up the trial cohort, and each patient's best overall response was complete response, partial response or progressive disease. Single-agent nivolumab was administered to trial patients in the multi-cohort phase II CheckMate 205 trial. An independent review committee assessed best overall response by applying the 2007 International Working Group response criteria. Trial PBMCs were obtained immediately prior to nivolumab initiation (C1D1) and on therapy at cycle 2 day 1 and cycle 4 day 1. After peripheral blood was drawn into 8 mL Vacutainer Cell Preparation Tubes, PBMCs were isolated by centrifugation and then cryopreserved.

Genomic DNA was extracted with the Qiagen DNeasy kit from unsorted PBMCs and from negatively selected CD4+ and CD8+ fractions. TCR beta CDR3 regions were subjected to amplification by immunoSEQ multiplex PCR with primers that anneal to V and J segments. A synthetic immune receptor repertoire was used to minimize amplification bias, and remaining bias was computationally removed after sequencing. Per the source publication's procedure: Repertoire diversity was quantified as the Shannon entropy index using custom Python scripts. Unsorted, CD4+ and CD8+ repertoires were analyzed separately, except in combined analyses where CD4+ and CD8+ sequences were merged in silico. A clone was considered expanded if an increase in frequency of at least 2-fold after treatment relative to C1D1 was found, and a pseudocount of 0.5 was applied to clones undetected at baseline. Singleton clones were defined as clones with 0 or 1 copy at C1D1, and non-singleton clones were defined as clones with 2 or more copies. Clones expanded in unsorted samples were labelled as CD4+, CD8+ or unknown by matching protein sequences in sorted samples from the same patient. Diversity changes from C1D1 to C4D1 were tested in paired samples using Wilcoxon tests. TCRdb limited this immuneACCESS table to in-frame rearrangements with V and J called. A share of clones is missing; checked studies link under half to unresolved V genes, and the rest is unexplained. Clone size and the V and J calls come from that table; the DNA yielded D and trimming. Recorded for this sample are 75,000 to 95,000 clones; more than 80% of them occurred a single time. The ten largest clones represent over 15% of the sample.

The germline V gene gives CDR1 as SGHTA and CDR2 as FQGNSA. Trimming removed 0 bases from V and 2 bases from J, leaving 7 bases between the germline ends. The CDR3 contains 15 residues, cysteine and phenylalanine counted. The DNA shown is the 45-base CDR3, in frame from base 1. Points the paper makes about the study in general: By C4D1, a significant rise was seen in CD4+ TCR diversity but not in CD8+ TCR diversity (p=0.0027 vs p=0.16), and the rise was most apparent among complete responders (p=0.02). Lower diversity was observed in patients in whom nivolumab was started less than 1 year after ASCT, and these patients were excluded from later analyses so that confounding by immune reconstitution would be avoided. Baseline TCR diversity was reported as lower in newly diagnosed patients than in healthy donors, and lower still in relapsed/refractory patients. Trial patients with a complete response had baseline diversity similar to that of newly diagnosed patients, while partial responders and progressors had significantly lower diversity. The study was restricted to a single clinical trial cohort, and the causes of repertoire differences, possibly disease activity or prior therapy, were left undefined.

The chain uses TRBV7-2 and TRBJ2-2; the D segment could be TRBD2, given 6 matching bases. The sequenced sample was peripheral blood mononuclear cells (PBMCs), obtained before the fourth cycle of nivolumab. This TCR derives from a human donor with classical Hodgkin lymphoma. The nucleotides are TGTGCCAGCAGCTTAGCAGCGGGCAACACCGGGGAGCTGTTTTTT. Translated, this is CASSLAAGNTGELFF.